This is a list of T cell receptor beta chains from one sample in a study of a mutant IDH1 vaccine in newly diagnosed glioma. Profiled with immunoSEQ multiplex PCR; TCRdb holds only in-frame clones, not every one. The table includes 30,000 or so clones, approximately 86% detected once. The specimen was PBMCs, collected from a glioma patient treated with radiotherapy, temozolomide or both. The source of these receptors is a woman aged 35 to 49 with glioma. The CDR3 runs from the conserved cysteine through the conserved F or W. Each record gives: J gene, V gene, CDR3 protein.

TRBJ1-1	TRBV18	CASSPGGLENTEAFF
TRBJ2-7	TRBV7-2	CASSVELANSYEQYF
TRBJ2-5	TRBV6-6	CASSTRLAGETQYF
TRBJ1-5	TRBV28	CASREGGQPQHF
TRBJ1-2	TRBV18	CASSPTSGADGYTF
TRBJ1-4	TRBV19	CASSSQSATNEKLFF
TRBJ1-3	TRBV7-3	CASSLQQGFSGNTIYF
TRBJ1-2	TRBV7-8	CASSFRRPGLYGYTF
TRBJ1-3	TRBV25-1	CASSEAGGPGGNTIYF
TRBJ1-1	TRBV28	CASSYAVQSNTEAFF
TRBJ2-5	TRBV5-1	CASSLKVAGLQETQYF
TRBJ2-2	TRBV10-3	CAISNRDWSKPANTGELFF
TRBJ1-2	TRBV13	CASSSRDGNYGYTF
TRBJ2-7	TRBV7-9	CASSLEWHEQYF
TRBJ2-1	TRBV9	CASSRGLAADNEQFF
TRBJ1-1	TRBV25-1	CASSPPPGAGRLNGAFF
TRBJ2-5	TRBV9	CASSVVASGMETQYF
TRBJ2-5	TRBV29-1	CSVLAGPQETQYF
TRBJ2-1	TRBV14	CASSQEWEGSYNEQFF
TRBJ1-3	TRBV7-9	CASSFDRSRDTIYF
TRBJ2-1	TRBV5-8	CASSLTRWGSNEQFF
TRBJ2-1	TRBV4-1	CASSQVRLETTYNEQFF
TRBJ2-2	TRBV9	CASSPTSGRDTGELFF